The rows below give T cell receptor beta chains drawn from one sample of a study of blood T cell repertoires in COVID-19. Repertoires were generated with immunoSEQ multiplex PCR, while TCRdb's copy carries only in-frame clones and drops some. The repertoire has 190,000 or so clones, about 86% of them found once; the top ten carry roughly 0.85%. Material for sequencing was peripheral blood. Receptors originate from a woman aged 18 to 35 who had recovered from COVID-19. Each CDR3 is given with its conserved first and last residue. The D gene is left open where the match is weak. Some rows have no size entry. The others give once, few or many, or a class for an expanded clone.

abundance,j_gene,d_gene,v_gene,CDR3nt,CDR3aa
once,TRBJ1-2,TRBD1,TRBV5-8,TGTGCCAGCAGCCGGGACAGGGGCTATGGCTACACCTTC,CASSRDRGYGYTF
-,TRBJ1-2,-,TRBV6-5,TGTGCCAGCAGCCTGGAGGGACCCGTTTATGGCTACACCTTC,CASSLEGPVYGYTF
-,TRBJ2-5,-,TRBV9,TGTGCCAGCAGCGGAGGCAACCAAGAGACCCAGTACTTC,CASSGGNQETQYF
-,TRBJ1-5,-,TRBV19,TGTGCCAGTAGTATGACAGGTAATCAGCCCCAGCATTTT,CASSMTGNQPQHF
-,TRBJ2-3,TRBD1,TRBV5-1,TGCGCCAGCAGCCTGGGACAGGGCCGAGGAGATACGCAGTATTTT,CASSLGQGRGDTQYF
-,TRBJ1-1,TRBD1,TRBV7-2,TGTGCCAGCAGCGCGGGACAGGGTACTGAAGCTTTCTTT,CASSAGQGTEAFF
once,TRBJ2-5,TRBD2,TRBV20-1,TGCAGTGCTAGTCCTAGCGGGAGTCGAGAGACCCAGTACTTC,CSASPSGSRETQYF
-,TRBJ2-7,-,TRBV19,TGTGCCAGTAGTAATGCGGGGAACTCCTACGAGCAGTACTTC,CASSNAGNSYEQYF
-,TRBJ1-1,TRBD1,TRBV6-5,TGTGCCAGCAGGGCCCTACAGGGGGCCACTGAAGCTTTCTTT,CASRALQGATEAFF
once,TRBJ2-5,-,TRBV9,TGTGCCAGCAGCGCTCAAGGGACTTTCCAAGAGACCCAGTACTTC,CASSAQGTFQETQYF
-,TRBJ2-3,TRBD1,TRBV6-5,TGTGCCAGCAGTTACGCCGGGACAGGTACGCCAGATACGCAGTATTTT,CASSYAGTGTPDTQYF
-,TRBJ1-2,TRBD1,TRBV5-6,TGTGCCAGCAGCTTCCTCTCGGATCGGACAGGAGGACATGGCTACACCTTC,CASSFLSDRTGGHGYTF
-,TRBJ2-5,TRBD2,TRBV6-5,TGTGCCAGCAGTTTAGAAGCGGGGTGGGAGACCCAGTACTTC,CASSLEAGWETQYF
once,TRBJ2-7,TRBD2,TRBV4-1,TGCGCCAGCAGCCCCCCCGGGGGGACCTACGAGCAGTACTTC,CASSPPGGTYEQYF
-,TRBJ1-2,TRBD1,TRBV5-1,TGCGCCAGCAGCTTGGCCGTGGAGGGGGCCATCCTTAACTATGGCTACACCTTC,CASSLAVEGAILNYGYTF